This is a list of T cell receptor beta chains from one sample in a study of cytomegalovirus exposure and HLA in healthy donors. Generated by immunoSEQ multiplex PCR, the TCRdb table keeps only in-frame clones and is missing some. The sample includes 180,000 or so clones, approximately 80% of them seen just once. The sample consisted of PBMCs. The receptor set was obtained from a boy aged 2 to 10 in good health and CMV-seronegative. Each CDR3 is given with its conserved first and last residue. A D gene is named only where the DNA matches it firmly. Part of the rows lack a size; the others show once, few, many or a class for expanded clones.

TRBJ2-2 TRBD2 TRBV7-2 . TGTGCCAGCAGCCTCTCGGGGACTAGCGGGACCGGGGAGCTGTTTTTT CASSLSGTSGTGELFF
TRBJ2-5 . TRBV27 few TGTGCCAGCAGTCCCCTAGATAGCCAAGAGACCCAGTACTTC CASSPLDSQETQYF
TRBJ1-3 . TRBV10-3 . TGTGCCATCAGTGATTTGCGGTCTGGAAACACCATATATTTT CAISDLRSGNTIYF
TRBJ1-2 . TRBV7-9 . TGTTCCGCCCGGGGTTTAGCCTATGGCTACACCTTC CSARGLAYGYTF
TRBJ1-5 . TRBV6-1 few TGTGCCAGCAGTTTACCAGTCAATCAGCCCCAGCATTTT CASSLPVNQPQHF
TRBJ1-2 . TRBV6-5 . TGTGCCAGCAGTTACTTAGGGGAAAACTATGGCTACACCTTC CASSYLGENYGYTF
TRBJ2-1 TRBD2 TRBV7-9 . TGTGCCAGCAGCTTATACCCCGCAAGCGGGGGGGCCAGAAATGAGCAGTTCTTC CASSLYPASGGARNEQFF
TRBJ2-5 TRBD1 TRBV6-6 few TGTGCCAGCAGTTATCCTCCGGGACAGCAAGAGACCCAGTACTTC CASSYPPGQQETQYF
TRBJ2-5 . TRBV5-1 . TGCGCCAGCAGCTTACAGGGTCCAGAGACCCAGTACTTC CASSLQGPETQYF
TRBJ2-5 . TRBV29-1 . TGCAGCGTAAAGACTATTCACAGTGAGACCCAGTACTTC CSVKTIHSETQYF
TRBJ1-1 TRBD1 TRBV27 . TGTGCCAGCAGTCCCCGGACAGGGAGGATGAACACTGAAGCTTTCTTT CASSPRTGRMNTEAFF
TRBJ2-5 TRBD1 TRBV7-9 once TGTGCCAGCAGCTTGGGGACAGGGGTAAAAGAGACCCAGTACTTC CASSLGTGVKETQYF
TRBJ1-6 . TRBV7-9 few TGTGCCAGCAGCCGGGGTGGTTCACCCCTCCACTTT CASSRGGSPLHF
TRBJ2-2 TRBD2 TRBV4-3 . TGCGCCAGCTCACTAGCGATCAACACCGGGGAGCTGTTTTTT CASSLAINTGELFF
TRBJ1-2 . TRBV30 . TGTGCCTGGAGTGTACGGCAACAGCCTAACTATGGCTACACCTTC CAWSVRQQPNYGYTF
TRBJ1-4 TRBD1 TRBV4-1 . TGCGCCAGCAGCCTTCGTCCGGGACAGGGGCGCCTGAATAATGAAAAACTGTTTTTT CASSLRPGQGRLNNEKLFF
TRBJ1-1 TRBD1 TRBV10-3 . TGTGCCATCAGAGAGAAGGGGGCCATGAACACTGAAGCTTTCTTT CAIREKGAMNTEAFF
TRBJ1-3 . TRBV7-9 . TGTGCCAGCAGCCTTTCAACAGGGTTCTCTGGAAACACCATATATTTT CASSLSTGFSGNTIYF
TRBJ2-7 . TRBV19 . TGTGCCAGTAGCCCCTGGGGGGTCTCCTACGAGCAGTACTTC CASSPWGVSYEQYF
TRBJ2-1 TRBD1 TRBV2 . TGTGCCAGCAGCTCGGACAGGGAGCCCTACAATGAGCAGTTCTTC CASSSDREPYNEQFF
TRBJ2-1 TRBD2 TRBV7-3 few TGTGCCAGCAGCTTAGATCGGGGGAGGGGCAATGAGCAGTTCTTC CASSLDRGRGNEQFF
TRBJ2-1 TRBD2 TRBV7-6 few TGTGCCAGCAGCCCGGGGACTAGCGGGGTTCATGAGCAGTTCTTC CASSPGTSGVHEQFF
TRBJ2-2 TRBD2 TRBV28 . TGTGCCAGCAGCCGACTAGCGGGGGGTAACACCGGGGAGCTGTTTTTT CASSRLAGGNTGELFF
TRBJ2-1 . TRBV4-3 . TGCGCCAGCAGCTCGGGACTGCCAAGTGAGCACAATGAGCAGTTCTTC CASSSGLPSEHNEQFF
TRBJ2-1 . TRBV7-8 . TGTGCCAGCAGCTTAATCAGGGGACCCGGCAATGAGCAGTTCTTC CASSLIRGPGNEQFF
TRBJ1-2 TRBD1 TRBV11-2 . TGTGCCAGCAGCCCCCGGACAGGGGAGGATGGCTACACCTTC CASSPRTGEDGYTF
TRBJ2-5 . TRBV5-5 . TGTGCCAGCAGCTTAAGTGGCACAGAGACCCAGTACTTC CASSLSGTETQYF
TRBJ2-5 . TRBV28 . TGTGCCAGCAGCCCGAGGGTACAAGAGACCCAGTACTTC CASSPRVQETQYF
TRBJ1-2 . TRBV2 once TGTGCCAGCAGTGACCAGGAAGCTAACTATGGCTACACCTTC CASSDQEANYGYTF
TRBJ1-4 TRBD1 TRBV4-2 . TGTGCCAGCAGCCAGACAGGGCGGAACAATGAAAAACTGTTTTTT CASSQTGRNNEKLFF
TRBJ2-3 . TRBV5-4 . TGTGCCAGCAGCTTGAGTGGGGGGGCATTTACAGATACGCAGTATTTT CASSLSGGAFTDTQYF
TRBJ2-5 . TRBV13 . TGTGCCAGCAGCTTAGAAGGCCGGGTCCAAGAGACCCAGTACTTC CASSLEGRVQETQYF
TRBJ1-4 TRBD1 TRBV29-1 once TGCAGCGCTAAGTCGACAGGGGTTAATGAAAAACTGTTTTTT CSAKSTGVNEKLFF
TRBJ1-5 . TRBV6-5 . TGTGCCAGCAGTGAAACCGGGACACAACTTAGGGAGCATTTT CASSETGTQLREHF
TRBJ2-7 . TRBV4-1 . TGTGCCAGCAGCCAAGATGTGGCCTCCTACGAGCAGTACTTC CASSQDVASYEQYF
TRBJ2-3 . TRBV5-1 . TGCGCCAGTCGTGGGCAGTCCACAGATACGCAGTATTTT CASRGQSTDTQYF
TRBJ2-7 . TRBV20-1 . TGCAGTGCTAGTCGTGAGCACGAGCAGTACTTC CSASREHEQYF
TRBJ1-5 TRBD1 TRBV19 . TGTGCCAGTAGTGCCCCGACAGGGTTTAAGGTAGGCAATCAGCCCCAGCATTTT CASSAPTGFKVGNQPQHF
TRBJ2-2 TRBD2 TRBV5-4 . TGTGCCAGCAGCTTTTGGACTAGCGGGGTTGACGGGGAGCTGTTTTTT CASSFWTSGVDGELFF
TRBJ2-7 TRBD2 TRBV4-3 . TGCGCCAGCAGCCAAGAAGGACTAGCGGGGGGATTTGCGTACTTC CASSQEGLAGGFAYF
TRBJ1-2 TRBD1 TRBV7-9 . TGTGCCAGCAGCTCCACCCGGGACAGGAGGGGGACGGCTGGCTACACCTTC CASSSTRDRRGTAGYTF
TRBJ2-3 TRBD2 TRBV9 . TGTGCCAGCAGCGGTAGCGGGGGCCCCACAGATACGCAGTATTTT CASSGSGGPTDTQYF
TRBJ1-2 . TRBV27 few TGTGCCAGCGGTTACAGTGTTTTTAGGAGCTACACCTTC CASGYSVFRSYTF
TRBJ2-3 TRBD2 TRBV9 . TGTGCCAGCAGCGTAGGAGCGGGGGGGTGGAACCCAGATACGCAGTATTTT CASSVGAGGWNPDTQYF
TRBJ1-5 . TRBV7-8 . TGTGCCAGCAGCTCCGCGGGCCGGGAGTATCAGCCCCAGCATTTT CASSSAGREYQPQHF
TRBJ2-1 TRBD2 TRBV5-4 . TGTGCCAGCAGCCGACTAGCGGGGGGATCGTGGAATGAGCAGTTCTTC CASSRLAGGSWNEQFF
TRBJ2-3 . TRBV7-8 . TGTGCCAGCAGCTTAGCCCCCGGGGGTAGCACAGATACGCAGTATTTT CASSLAPGGSTDTQYF
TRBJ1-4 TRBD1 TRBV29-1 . TGCAGCGTGAAACAGGGGAATGAAAAACTGTTTTTT CSVKQGNEKLFF
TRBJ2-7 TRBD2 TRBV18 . TGTGCCAGCTCACTAGGACTAGCGGATAAATACGAGCAGTACTTC CASSLGLADKYEQYF
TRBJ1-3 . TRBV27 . TGTGCCAGCCGCGGGGGGCTTGGAAACACCATATATTTT CASRGGLGNTIYF
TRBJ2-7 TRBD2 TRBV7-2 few TGTGCCAGCAGCTTAGTAGGTAGCGGGGGCGAGCAGTACTTC CASSLVGSGGEQYF
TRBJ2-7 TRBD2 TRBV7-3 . TGTGCCAGCAGCGGGGAAGCGGGCGGGGGGTGCTACGAGCAGTACTTC CASSGEAGGGCYEQYF
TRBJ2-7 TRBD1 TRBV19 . TGTGCCAGTAGTATAGATCATTCGGGACAGGGGGCATACGAGCAGTACTTC CASSIDHSGQGAYEQYF
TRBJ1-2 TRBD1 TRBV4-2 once TGTGCCAGCAGCCAACTCCCTCGACAGGGGGCCAACTATGGCTACACCTTC CASSQLPRQGANYGYTF
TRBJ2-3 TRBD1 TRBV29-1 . TGCAGCGTTGAGGGGACAGGGAGCCCAGATACGCAGTATTTT CSVEGTGSPDTQYF